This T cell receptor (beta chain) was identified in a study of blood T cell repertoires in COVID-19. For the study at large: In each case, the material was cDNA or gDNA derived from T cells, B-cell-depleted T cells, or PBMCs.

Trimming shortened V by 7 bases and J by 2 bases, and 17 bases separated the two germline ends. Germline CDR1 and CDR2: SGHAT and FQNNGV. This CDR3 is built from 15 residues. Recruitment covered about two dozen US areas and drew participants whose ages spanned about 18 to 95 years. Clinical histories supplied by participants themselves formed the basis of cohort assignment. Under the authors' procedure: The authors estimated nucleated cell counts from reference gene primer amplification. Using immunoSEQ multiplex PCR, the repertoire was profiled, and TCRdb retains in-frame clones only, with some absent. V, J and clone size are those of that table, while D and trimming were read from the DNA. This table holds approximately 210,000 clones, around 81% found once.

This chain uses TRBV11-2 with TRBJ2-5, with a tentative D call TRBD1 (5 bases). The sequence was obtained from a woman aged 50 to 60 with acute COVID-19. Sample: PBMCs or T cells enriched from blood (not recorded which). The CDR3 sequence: CASTSNQGLQETQYF. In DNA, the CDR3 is TGTGCCAGCACATCCAATCAGGGTTTACAAGAGACCCAGTACTTC.